One sample yielded the 3 T cell receptor beta chains listed below, sequenced in a study of blood T cells in healthy people across ages. Primed by a sample-barcoded 5' primer and a J-beta primer mix, a second PCR proceeded for about 7 to 11 cycles. One entry per CDR3 protein results from TCRdb running MiXCR on the 5' RACE reads. Of over 1,300,000 distinct CDR3 sequences listed, almost 60% are singletons. What was sequenced was blood. All receptors derive from a man aged 18 to 29 in good health.

The chain links TRBV29-1 to TRBJ2-5; no clear D gene. Germline V gene sequence: CDR1 SQVTM, CDR2 ANQGSEA. The CDR3 length is 14 residues. V lost 6 bases, J lost 2 bases, and 16 bases lay in between. The CDR3 sequence: CSVLPKSGQETQYF. As DNA, the CDR3 is TGCAGCGTCCTCCCAAAATCCGGTCAAGAGACCCAGTACTTC.

There are a few counts of this clonotype. The chain joins TRBV10-3 to TRBJ2-1; 8 nucleotides agree with TRBD2. This CDR3 contains 14 residues. Trimming took 0 bases from V and 5 from J; bases not matched to a gene: 0. Germline V gene lookup returns CDR1 ENHRY and CDR2 SYGVKD. The CDR3 reads CAISESSGDNEQFF. As DNA, the CDR3 is TGTGCCATCAGTGAGTCTAGCGGGGACAATGAGCAGTTCTTC.

The rearrangement links TRBV7-2 to TRBJ2-1, with D possibly being TRBD1 or TRBD2 (6 bases each). CDR3 length: 17 amino acids. The germline CDR1 and CDR2 sequences are SGHTA and FQGNSA. Trimming shortened V by 8 bases and J by 1 base, and 21 bases separated the two germline ends. For the CDR3, the DNA is TGTGCCAGCCCCCCGCGAGAAGGGGGGATTTCCTACAATGAGCAGTTCTTC. Translating gives CASPPREGGISYNEQFF. Full variable domain (missing parts from reference TRBV7-2 and TRBJ2-1): GAGVSQSPSNKVTEKGKDVELRCDPISGHTALYWYRQSLGQGLEFLIYFQGNSAPDKSGLPSDRFSAERTGGSVSTLTIQRTQQEDSAVYLCASPPREGGISYNEQFFGPGTRLTVL.